This T cell receptor (beta chain) was profiled in a study of blood T cells in healthy people across ages. Study outcomes and limitations: Possibly, changes in expanded clonotypes were confounded because donor CMV status was unknown. It was the long-lived donors that had more naive CD4+ cells and higher diversity than aged donors.

Note on this clonotype: The antigen is undetermined.

A J-beta primer mix and a sample-barcoded 5' primer were used in a second PCR of roughly 7 to 12 cycles. Each CDR3 protein is one row after TCRdb ran MiXCR on the 5' RACE reads. The sample records 780,000 or so distinct CDR3 sequences, about 56% being singletons. Samples each had at least 6 micrograms of total RNA extracted. With 3 bases clipped from V and 6 bases from J, the junction kept 9 bases outside the gene matches. CDR3 length: 16 residues. The V gene's germline CDR1 is MNHEY and CDR2 SVGAGI. Material for sequencing was blood. The rearrangement links TRBV6-5 to TRBJ2-7; 12 bases agree with TRBD1. This TCR was sampled from a man in his forties or fifties in good health. The CDR3 protein is CASSYPAGTGGREQYF. The CDR3 DNA reads TGTGCCAGCAGTTATCCAGCCGGGACAGGGGGCCGCGAGCAGTACTTC.